This TCR beta chain was observed in a study of fetal regulatory T cell absence and autoimmunity. About the research overall: The IPEX patients lacked clinical diabetes but had exocrine pancreas autoimmunity.

This CDR3 is built from 17 residues. With 5 bases clipped from V and 4 bases from J, the junction kept 10 bases outside the gene matches. CDR1 SGHTA and CDR2 FQGNSA come from the germline V gene. General study findings and limits: Broadly similar TRB gene family usage was seen in pancreas and cord blood. In IPEX, the enrichment was taken to support antigen-driven autoimmunity before birth.

Data came from immunoSEQ multiplex PCR; TCRdb stores just in-frame clones and leaves some out. Altogether some 44,000 clones are present, roughly 83% being singletons, with the ten largest covering less than 0.5%. In regard to this clone: Its antigen is still unknown.

The source of this sequence is a newborn boy with IPEX syndrome. The chain combines TRBV7-2 with TRBJ2-7, with TRBD2 matching over 14 bases. Sequencing used cord blood. CDR3 amino acids: CASSLRTSGGRGYEQYF. Here the CDR3 DNA reads TGTGCCAGCAGCCTACGGACTAGCGGGGGGCGGGGTTACGAGCAGTACTTC.